Many counts were recorded for the clone carrying this T cell receptor (beta chain). The entry originates in a study of T cells in Graves' hyperthyroidism and ophthalmopathy. This CDR3 is built from 13 residues. V lost 3 bases and J lost 5, with 10 bases in between. Germline values: CDR1 SGHAT, CDR2 FQNNGV. From RNA transcripts, TCR beta CDR3 regions were amplified. First-round RT-PCR of the TCR CDR3 relied on the HTBI primer set. Via MiXCR, TCRdb re-called the multiplex PCR reads, giving one row per CDR3 protein. In the table there are some 550,000 distinct CDR3 sequences, about a sixth of which are singletons.

The TCR originated in a woman aged 40 to 50 with Graves' ophthalmopathy. Sample: blood. The chain uses TRBV11-2 and TRBJ1-1; a weak D match, TRBD1 (5 bases). The DNA of the CDR3 is TGTGCCAGCAGCTTGGGGGTGGGAACTGAAGCTTTCTTT. Amino acid sequence: CASSLGVGTEAFF.